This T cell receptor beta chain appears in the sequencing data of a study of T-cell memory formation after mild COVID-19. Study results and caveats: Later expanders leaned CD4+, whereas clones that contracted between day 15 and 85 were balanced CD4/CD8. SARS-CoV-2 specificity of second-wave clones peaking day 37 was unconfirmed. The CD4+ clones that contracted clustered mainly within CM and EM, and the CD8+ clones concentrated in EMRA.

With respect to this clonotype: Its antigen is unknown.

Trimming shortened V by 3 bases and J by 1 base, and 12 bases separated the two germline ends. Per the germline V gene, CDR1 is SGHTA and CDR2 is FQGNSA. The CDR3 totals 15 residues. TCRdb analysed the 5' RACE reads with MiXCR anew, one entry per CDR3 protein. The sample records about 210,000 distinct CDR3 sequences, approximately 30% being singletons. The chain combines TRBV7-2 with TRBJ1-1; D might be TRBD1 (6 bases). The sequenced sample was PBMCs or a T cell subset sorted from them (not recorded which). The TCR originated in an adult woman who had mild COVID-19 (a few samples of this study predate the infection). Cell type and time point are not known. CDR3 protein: CASSFTGGRNTEAFF. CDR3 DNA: TGTGCCAGCAGCTTTACCGGGGGCCGGAACACTGAAGCTTTCTTT.